This TCR beta chain was recorded in a study of OX40 agonist ivuxolimab in advanced cancers. Findings of the study overall: There were, on average, more expanded clones in CD8+ T cells than in CD4+. Doses of 0.1 to 3.0 mg/kg were accompanied by clonal expansion of CD4+ and CD8+ blood T cells by week 6.

To note about this clone: Antigen unknown.

Germline V CDR1 and CDR2: SGHTA, FQGNSA. This CDR3 has 15 residues. Trimming took 5 bases from V and 3 from J, leaving 14 bases between them. No patient had autoimmune disease or received systemic immunosuppression. Assay used: immunoSEQ multiplex PCR; TCRdb lists only in-frame clones, some missing. The sample records 40,000 to 45,000 clones, 75% to 90% being singletons. The origin of this receptor is an adult with an advanced solid tumor such as melanoma, head and neck, liver or kidney cancer. The chain is built from TRBV7-2 and TRBJ2-1; D gene ambiguous. Source: CD4+ or CD8+ T cells sorted from blood, taken in a trial of the OX40 agonist ivuxolimab. CDR3 nucleotides: TGTGCCAGCAGCCCAGCCGGGCCCATCTACAATGAGCAGTTCTTC. It specifies CASSPAGPIYNEQFF. The complete variable domain, with remaining parts taken from reference TRBV7-2 and TRBJ2-1, reads GAGVSQSPSNKVTEKGKDVELRCDPISGHTALYWYRQSLGQGLEFLIYFQGNSAPDKSGLPSDRFSAERTGGSVSTLTIQRTQQEDSAVYLCASSPAGPIYNEQFFGPGTRLTVL.